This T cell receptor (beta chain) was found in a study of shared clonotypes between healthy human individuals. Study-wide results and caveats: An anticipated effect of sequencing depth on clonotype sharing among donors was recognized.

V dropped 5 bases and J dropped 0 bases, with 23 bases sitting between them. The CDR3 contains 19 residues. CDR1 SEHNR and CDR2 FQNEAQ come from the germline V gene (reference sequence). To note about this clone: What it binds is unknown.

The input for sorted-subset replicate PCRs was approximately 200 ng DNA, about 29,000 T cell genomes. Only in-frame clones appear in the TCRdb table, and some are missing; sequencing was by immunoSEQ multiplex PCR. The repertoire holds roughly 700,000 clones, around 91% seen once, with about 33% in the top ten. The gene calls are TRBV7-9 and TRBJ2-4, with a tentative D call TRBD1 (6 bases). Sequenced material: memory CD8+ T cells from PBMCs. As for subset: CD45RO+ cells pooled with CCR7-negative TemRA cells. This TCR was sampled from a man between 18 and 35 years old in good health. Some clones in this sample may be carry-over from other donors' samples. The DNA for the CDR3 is TGTGCCAGCAGCCGATTCATATACCGGGACACTGCAGCCAAAAACATTCAGTACTTC. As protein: CASSRFIYRDTAAKNIQYF.